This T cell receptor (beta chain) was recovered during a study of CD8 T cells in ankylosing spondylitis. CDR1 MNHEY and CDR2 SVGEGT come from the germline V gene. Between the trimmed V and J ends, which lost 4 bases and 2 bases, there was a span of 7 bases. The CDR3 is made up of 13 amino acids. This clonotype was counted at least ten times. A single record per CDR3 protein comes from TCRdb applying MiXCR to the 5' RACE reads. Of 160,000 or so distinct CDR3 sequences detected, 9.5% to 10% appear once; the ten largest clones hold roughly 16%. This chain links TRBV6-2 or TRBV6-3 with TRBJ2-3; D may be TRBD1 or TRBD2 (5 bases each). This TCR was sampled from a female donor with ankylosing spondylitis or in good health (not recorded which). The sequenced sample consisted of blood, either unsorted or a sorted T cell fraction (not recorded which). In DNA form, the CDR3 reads TGTGCCAGCAGTTTTGGGACCACAGATACGCAGTATTTT. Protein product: CASSFGTTDTQYF.